The present TCR beta chain was sequenced within a study of blood T cell repertoires in COVID-19. Germline loops: CDR1 SNHLY, CDR2 FYNNEI. V was pared by 11 bases and J by 8 bases, with 20 bases of the junction left unmatched. The CDR3 runs 17 residues. Only one count was recorded for this clone. The table came from immunoSEQ multiplex PCR; TCRdb's copy has only in-frame clones and leaves some out. The repertoire includes more than 250,000 clones, 65% to 90% of them detected once, and roughly 4.6% sits in the top ten. This chain uses TRBV2 with TRBJ1-6; 8 bases line up with TRBD1. The clonotype originates from a man between 45 and 60 years old with active or convalescent COVID-19. The material sequenced was peripheral blood. The CDR3 region has the DNA TGTGCCGGACTAGGACAGGGAAGTCGGGATGGGGATTCACCCCTCCACTTT. It encodes CAGLGQGSRDGDSPLHF.